This T cell receptor beta chain was sequenced in a study of cytomegalovirus exposure and HLA in healthy donors. Findings and limits, study-wide: A later analysis showed TCR association rates differing by HLA locus, peaking at DRB1 and lowest at HLA-C.

Primers included in the PCR were 60 Vbeta and 13 Jbeta primers. Method: immunoSEQ multiplex PCR; TCRdb's copy keeps in-frame clones and lacks some. The data contain 65,000 to 90,000 clones, about 81% of them singletons. With respect to this clone: Its antigen is not known.

The CDR3 length is 14 residues. Germline CDR1 and CDR2: ENHRY and SYGVKD. The source of this sequence is a man aged 60 to 69 in good health and CMV-seronegative. Material: PBMCs. The chain uses TRBV10-3 and TRBJ2-5, with 9 nucleotides matching TRBD2. The closer fit of TRBJ2-7 to the DNA end suggests the J call may be wrong. The CDR3 region has the DNA TGTGCCATCGCGTATGCGGGGGGGACCTACGAGCAGTACTTC. Translation gives CAIAYAGGTYEQYF.